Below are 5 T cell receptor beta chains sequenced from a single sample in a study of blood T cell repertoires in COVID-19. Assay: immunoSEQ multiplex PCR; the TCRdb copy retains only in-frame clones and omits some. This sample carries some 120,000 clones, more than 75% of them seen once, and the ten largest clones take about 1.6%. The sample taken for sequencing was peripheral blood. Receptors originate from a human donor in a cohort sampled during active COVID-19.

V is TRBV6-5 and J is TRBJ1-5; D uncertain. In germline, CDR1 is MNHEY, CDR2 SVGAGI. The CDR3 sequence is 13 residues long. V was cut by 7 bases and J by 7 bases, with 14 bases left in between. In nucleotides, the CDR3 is TGTGCCAGCATCCTAGGTTTTAACCAGCCCCAGCATTTT. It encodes CASILGFNQPQHF.

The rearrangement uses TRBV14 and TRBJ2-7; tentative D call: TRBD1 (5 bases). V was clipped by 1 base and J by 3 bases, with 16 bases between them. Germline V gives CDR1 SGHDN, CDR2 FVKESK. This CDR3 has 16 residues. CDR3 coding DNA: TGTGCCAGCAGCCAAGTTTTAACAGGCCCCGGCTACGAGCAGTACTTC. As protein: CASSQVLTGPGYEQYF.

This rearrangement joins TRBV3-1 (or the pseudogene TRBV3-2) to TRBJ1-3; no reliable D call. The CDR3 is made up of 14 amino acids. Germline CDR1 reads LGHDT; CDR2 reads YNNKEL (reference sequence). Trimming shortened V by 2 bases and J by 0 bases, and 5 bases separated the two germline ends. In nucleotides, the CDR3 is TGTGCCAGCAGCCAACTACTCTCTGGAAACACCATATATTTT. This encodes CASSQLLSGNTIYF.

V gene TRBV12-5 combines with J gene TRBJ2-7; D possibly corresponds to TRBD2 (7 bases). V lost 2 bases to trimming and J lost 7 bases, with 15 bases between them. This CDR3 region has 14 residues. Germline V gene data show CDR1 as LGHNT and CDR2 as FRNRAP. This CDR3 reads CASGLRDEGGEQYF. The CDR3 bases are TGTGCTAGTGGTTTGCGGGACGAGGGGGGGGAGCAGTACTTC.

This chain's CDR3 is CSVAGTEGFRGYTF. The CDR3 bases are TGCAGCGTTGCGGGGACGGAGGGGTTTCGTGGCTACACCTTC. V usage is TRBV29-1 and J usage is TRBJ1-2, with a weak D call TRBD1 (5 bases). This CDR3 has 14 residues. Germline lookup yields CDR1 SQVTM and CDR2 ANQGSEA. V was pared by 4 bases and J by 7 bases, with 19 bases between.